This T cell receptor (beta chain) was sequenced in a study of cytomegalovirus exposure and HLA in healthy donors. The CDR3 has 12 amino acids. The V gene lost 7 bases and the J gene lost 7 bases, with 13 bases spanning the gap. Germline CDR1 and CDR2: MNHNS and SASEGT. Vbeta (60) and Jbeta (13) primers were used in the PCR. Clones were sequenced by immunoSEQ multiplex PCR, and TCRdb holds only the in-frame ones, with some missing. The profile shows 95,000 to 100,000 clones, around 77% of them singletons. Input material: PBMCs. The receptor's source is a female donor in good health and CMV-seronegative. The chain couples TRBV6-1 to TRBJ1-2; D is perhaps TRBD1 (6 bases). CDR3 loop: CASILGGGGYTF. For the CDR3, the DNA is TGTGCCAGCATCTTAGGGGGGGGTGGCTACACCTTC.